This TCR beta chain was sequenced in a study of blood T cell repertoires in COVID-19. Whole-study context: There were acute and convalescent COVID-19 samples, and they came from the United States, Italy and Spain.

The germline V gene encodes CDR1 SQVTM and CDR2 ANQGSEA. The CDR3 is made up of 13 amino acids. V gave up 4 bases and J gave up 8 bases, with 15 bases separating them. The method was immunoSEQ multiplex PCR; TCRdb's version includes in-frame clones alone and lacks a portion of them. The table shows 100,000 to 150,000 clones, with about 78% occurring only once. Sequences were obtained from peripheral blood. The TCR sequence derives from a man between 65 and 85 years old with acute or convalescent COVID-19. The V gene is TRBV29-1, the J gene TRBJ2-1, with D possibly being TRBD2 (5 bases). DNA of the CDR3: TGCAGCGTTGTTCCTAGCAGGACCGATGAGCAGTTCTTC. Protein sequence: CSVVPSRTDEQFF.